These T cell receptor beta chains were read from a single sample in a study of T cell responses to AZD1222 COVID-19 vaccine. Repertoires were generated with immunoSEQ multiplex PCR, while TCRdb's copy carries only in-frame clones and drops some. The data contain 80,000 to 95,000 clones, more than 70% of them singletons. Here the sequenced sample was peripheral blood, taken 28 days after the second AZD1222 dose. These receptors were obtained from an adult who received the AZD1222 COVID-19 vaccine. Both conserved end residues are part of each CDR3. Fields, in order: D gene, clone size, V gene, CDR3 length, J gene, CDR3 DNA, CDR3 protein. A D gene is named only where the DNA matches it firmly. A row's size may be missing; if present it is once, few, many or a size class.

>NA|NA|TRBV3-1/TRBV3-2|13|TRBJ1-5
TGTGCCAGCAGCCAAGGGGGAGATCAGCCCCAGCATTTT
CASSQGGDQPQHF
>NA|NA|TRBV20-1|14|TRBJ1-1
TGCAGTGCTAGTCGGGGGGCTTTTGACACTGAAGCTTTCTTT
CSASRGAFDTEAFF
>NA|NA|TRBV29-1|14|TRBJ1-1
TGCAGCGTTGGGGATATCATGGGGAACACTGAAGCTTTCTTT
CSVGDIMGNTEAFF
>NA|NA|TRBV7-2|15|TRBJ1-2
TGTGCCAGCAGCGAGTACAGGGTATCGAGTAGCGGCTACACCTTC
CASSEYRVSSSGYTF
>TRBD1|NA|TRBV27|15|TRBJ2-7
TGTGCCAGCAGTCACCGTCGGACAGGCCCCTACGAGCAGTACTTC
CASSHRRTGPYEQYF
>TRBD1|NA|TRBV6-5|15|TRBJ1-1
TGTGCCAGCACCCCGACAGGGGGCAAGGGGCCTGAAGCTTTCTTT
CASTPTGGKGPEAFF
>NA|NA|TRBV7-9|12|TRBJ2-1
TGTGCCAGCAGCTTAGTAGGCTTGGAGCAGTTCTTC
CASSLVGLEQFF
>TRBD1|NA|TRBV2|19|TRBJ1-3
TGTGCCAGCAGCACATATAAAACAGGGGGCCTCCGCTCTGGAAACACCATATATTTT
CASSTYKTGGLRSGNTIYF
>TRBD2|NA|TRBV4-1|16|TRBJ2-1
TGCGCCAGCAGCCAAGCAAGCGGGAGAATTCTCAATGAGCAGTTCTTC
CASSQASGRILNEQFF
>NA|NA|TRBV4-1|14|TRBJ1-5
TGCGCCAGCAGCCAAGAAACAGGGAACCAGCCCCAGCATTTT
CASSQETGNQPQHF
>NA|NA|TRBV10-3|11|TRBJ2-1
TGTGCCACGGGATCCCTCAATGAGCAGTTCTTC
CATGSLNEQFF
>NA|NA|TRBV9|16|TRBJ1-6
TGTGCCAGCAGCGTTGGGCAGGCCAGGAATAATTCACCCCTCCACTTT
CASSVGQARNNSPLHF
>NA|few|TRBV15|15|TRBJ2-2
TGTGCCACCAGCAGGGAGACAGGGAACACCGGGGAGCTGTTTTTT
CATSRETGNTGELFF
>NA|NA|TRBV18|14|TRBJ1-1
TGTGCCAGCTCACCACCCCCGGGGGGCACTGAAGCTTTCTTT
CASSPPPGGTEAFF
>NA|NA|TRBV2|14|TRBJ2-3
TGTGCCAGCAGTGCTACATGGGTGGGAGATACGCAGTATTTT
CASSATWVGDTQYF
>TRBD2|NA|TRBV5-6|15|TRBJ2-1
TGTGCCAGCAGCCTGGGGACTAGTAACTACAATGAGCAGTTCTTC
CASSLGTSNYNEQFF
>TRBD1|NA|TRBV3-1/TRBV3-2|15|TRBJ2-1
TGTGCCAGCAGCCGAGGACAGGGGAGGTCGAATGAGCAGTTCTTC
CASSRGQGRSNEQFF
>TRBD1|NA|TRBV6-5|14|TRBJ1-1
TGTGCCAGCAGGCCGACAGGGGGGAACACTGAAGCTTTCTTT
CASRPTGGNTEAFF
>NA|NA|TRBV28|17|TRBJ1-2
TGTGCCAGCAGTGGCGCGGGGGAGGGCGAAACTAACTATGGCTACACCTTC
CASSGAGEGETNYGYTF
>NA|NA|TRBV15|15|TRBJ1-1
TGTGCCACCAGCAGAGATCGAGGAGGAGTCGCTGAAGCTTTCTTT
CATSRDRGGVAEAFF
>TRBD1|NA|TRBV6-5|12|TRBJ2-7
TGTGCCAGCAGTCGGGACAGCTACGAGCAGTACTTC
CASSRDSYEQYF
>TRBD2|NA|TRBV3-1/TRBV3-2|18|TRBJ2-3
TGTGCCAGCAGCCCACCCCCGGGACTAGATCCCTTACCAGATACGCAGTATTTT
CASSPPPGLDPLPDTQYF
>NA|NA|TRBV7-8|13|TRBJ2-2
TGTGCCAGCAGCTTACACAGGGCCGGGGAGCTGTTTTTT
CASSLHRAGELFF
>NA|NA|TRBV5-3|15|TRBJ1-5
TGTGCCAGAAGCTTGGTTAGGCAGGGACGACAGCCCCAGCATTTT
CARSLVRQGRQPQHF
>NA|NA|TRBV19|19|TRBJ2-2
TGTGCCAGTAGTATAGGTCGCCTGGGGTCATGGTTGGACACCGGGGAGCTGTTTTTT
CASSIGRLGSWLDTGELFF
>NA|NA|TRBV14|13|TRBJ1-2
TGTGCCAGCAGCCAAGTGGGGGAGGATGGCTACACCTTC
CASSQVGEDGYTF
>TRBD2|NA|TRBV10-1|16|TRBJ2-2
TGCGCCAGCAGTGAGTCGACGGGAGGAGCAGCGGGGGAGCTGTTTTTT
CASSESTGGAAGELFF
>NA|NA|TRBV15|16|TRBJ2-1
TGTGCCACCAGCAAGTACGACTGGTACTCCTACAATGAGCAGTTCTTC
CATSKYDWYSYNEQFF
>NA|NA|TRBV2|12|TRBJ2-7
TGTGCCAGCACTGTCCGGGGCTACGAGCAGTACTTC
CASTVRGYEQYF
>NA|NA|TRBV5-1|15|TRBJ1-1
TGCGCCAGCAGCTTGATTGGGATCATGAACACTGAAGCTTTCTTT
CASSLIGIMNTEAFF
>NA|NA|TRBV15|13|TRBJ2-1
TGTGCCACCAGAGGTACCGCGGGTCGGGAGCAGTTCTTC
CATRGTAGREQFF
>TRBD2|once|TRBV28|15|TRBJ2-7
TGTGCCAGCAGAATAGCGGGAGGGAGCTCCTACGAGCAGTACTTC
CASRIAGGSSYEQYF
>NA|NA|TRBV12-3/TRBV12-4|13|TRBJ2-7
TGTGCCAGCAGTTTGGGACTCGCCTACGAGCAGTACTTC
CASSLGLAYEQYF
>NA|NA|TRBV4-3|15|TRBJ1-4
TGCGCCAGCAGCCAAGGTGGACTGATGAATGAAAAACTGTTTTTT
CASSQGGLMNEKLFF
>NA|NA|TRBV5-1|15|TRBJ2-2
TGCGCCAGCAGCTTGACTAGCCTGAACACCGGGGAGCTGTTTTTT
CASSLTSLNTGELFF
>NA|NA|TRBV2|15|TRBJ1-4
TGTGCCAGCAGTTACTCAGGGGATACTAATGAAAAACTGTTTTTT
CASSYSGDTNEKLFF
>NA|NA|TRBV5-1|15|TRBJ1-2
TGCGCCAGCAGCTTGGCCGTGGGGACCCCCTATGGCTACACCTTC
CASSLAVGTPYGYTF
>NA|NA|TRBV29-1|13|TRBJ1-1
TGCAGCGTTGACGGTCAGGGGAACACTGAAGCTTTCTTT
CSVDGQGNTEAFF
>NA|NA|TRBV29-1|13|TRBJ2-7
TGCAGCGTTGAGTCACAGGGCGAGGGCGAGCAGTACTTC
CSVESQGEGEQYF
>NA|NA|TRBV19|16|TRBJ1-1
TGTGCCAGTAGTACTCCAGGAGACCCAAGGAACACTGAAGCTTTCTTT
CASSTPGDPRNTEAFF
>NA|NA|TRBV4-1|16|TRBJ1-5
TGCGCCAGCAGCCAAGATCCCGGGACACGGATTGGGCCCCAGCATTTT
CASSQDPGTRIGPQHF
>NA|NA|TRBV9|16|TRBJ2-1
TGTGCCAGCAGCGTAGAACCCGGGAGCTTGGCAAATGAGCAGTTCTTC
CASSVEPGSLANEQFF
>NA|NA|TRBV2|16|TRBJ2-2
TGTGCCAGCAGCCACCATGTGGGGCCTAACACCGGGGAGCTGTTTTTT
CASSHHVGPNTGELFF
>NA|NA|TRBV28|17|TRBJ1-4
TGTGCCAGCAGACAGACCGGGACACCGACTGCTAATGAAAAACTGTTTTTT
CASRQTGTPTANEKLFF
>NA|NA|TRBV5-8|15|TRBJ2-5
TGTGCCAGCAGTTTCCCATCAGGGCGAGGGGAGACCCAGTACTTC
CASSFPSGRGETQYF
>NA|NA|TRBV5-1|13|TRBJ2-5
TGCGCCAGCAGGGACTATCGCCAAGAGACCCAGTACTTC
CASRDYRQETQYF
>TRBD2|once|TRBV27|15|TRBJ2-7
TGTGCCAGCAGTGGGGGGAGCGGGAGTATCCACGAGCAGTACTTC
CASSGGSGSIHEQYF
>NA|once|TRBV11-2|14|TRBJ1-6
TGTGCCAGCAGCTTAGGAAGGGGGTACTCACCCCTCCACTTT
CASSLGRGYSPLHF
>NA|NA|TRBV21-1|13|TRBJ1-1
TGTGCCAGCGCAACAGGTGGGGACACTGAAGCTTTCTTT
CASATGGDTEAFF
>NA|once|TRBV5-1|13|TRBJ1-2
TGCGCCAGCAGCCCGGACGGTAACTATGGCTACACCTTC
CASSPDGNYGYTF
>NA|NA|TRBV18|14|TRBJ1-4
TGTGCCAGCTCACTCGGGTACGGTAATGAAAAACTGTTTTTT
CASSLGYGNEKLFF
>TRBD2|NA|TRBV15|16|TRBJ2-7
TGTGCCACCAGCAGAGGCCTAGCGGGAGACTCCTACGAGCAGTACTTC
CATSRGLAGDSYEQYF
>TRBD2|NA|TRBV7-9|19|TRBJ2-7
TGTGCCAGCAGCTTACACGGCGGCGGGAGGACGCTAAGCTCCTACGAGCAGTACTTC
CASSLHGGGRTLSSYEQYF
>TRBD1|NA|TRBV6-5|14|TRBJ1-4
TGTGCCAGCACTCCCGGGACAGTAAGAGAAAAACTGTTTTTT
CASTPGTVREKLFF
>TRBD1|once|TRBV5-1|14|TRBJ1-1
TGCGCCAGCAGCAGAAAAACAGGGGGAACTGAAGCTTTCTTT
CASSRKTGGTEAFF
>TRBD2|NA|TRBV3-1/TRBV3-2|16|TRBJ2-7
TGTGCCAGCAGCCAGGGACTAGCGGGGGTCTCCTACGAGCAGTACTTC
CASSQGLAGVSYEQYF
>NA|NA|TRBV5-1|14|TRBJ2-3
TGCGCCAGCAGCCCGCCGGACTACACAGATACGCAGTATTTT
CASSPPDYTDTQYF
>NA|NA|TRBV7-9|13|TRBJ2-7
TGTGCCAGCAGCCCTTACGGTGGGCGCGAGCAGTACTTC
CASSPYGGREQYF